This T cell receptor beta chain was obtained from a study of PD-1 blockade in classical Hodgkin lymphoma. Study-wide results and caveats: A reduction in baseline TCR diversity was reportedly seen in newly diagnosed patients relative to healthy donors. By C4D1, diversity of CD4+ TCRs had risen significantly, whereas that of CD8+ TCRs had not.

In regard to this clone: Its antigen remains unknown.

Method: immunoSEQ multiplex PCR; TCRdb's copy keeps in-frame clones and lacks some. This sample yields roughly 81,000 clones, of which about 93% are seen a single time; approximately 2.6% belongs to the top ten. After autologous stem cell transplantation all patients relapsed, and prior brentuximab vedotin exposure differed between cohorts. Best response was recorded as complete response, partial response or progressive disease. Losses at the gene ends were 4 bases for V and 4 bases for J; bases not matched to a gene: 8. CDR3 length: 16 residues. Germline V lookup: CDR1 MNHEY, CDR2 SMNVEV (reference sequence).

This sequence joins TRBV27 and TRBJ2-3, with TRBD1 matching 10 bases. The sequence was obtained from a human donor with classical Hodgkin lymphoma. This material consisted of peripheral blood mononuclear cells (PBMCs), taken before the second cycle of nivolumab. CDR3 residues: CASSYRDRGSSDTQYF. CDR3 sequence (DNA): TGTGCCAGCAGTTACAGGGACAGGGGAAGTTCAGATACGCAGTATTTT.